The text below deals with one T cell receptor beta chain. This sample was included in a study of blood T cell repertoires in COVID-19. Across the study: There were acute and convalescent COVID-19 samples, and they came from the United States, Italy and Spain. Sources were T cells, B-cell-depleted T cells, or PBMCs; the material itself was cDNA or gDNA.

Patients from Seattle were sampled longitudinally, starting during active infection. How the authors handled the data: Quantification of nucleated cells was approximated via reference gene primer amplification. TCRdb's copy holds only in-frame clones and misses some; the assay was immunoSEQ multiplex PCR. V and J calls plus clone size are reproduced from that table; the DNA served to infer D and trimming. Of 200,000 or so clones listed, approximately 90% are singletons. The germline gives CDR1 SGHTA, CDR2 FQGNSA. The CDR3 is 15 amino acids. The V segment lost 5 bases and the J segment 8 bases; nucleotides outside the gene matches: 10.

The chain couples TRBV7-2 to TRBJ1-1, with 11 bases identical to TRBD1. Sequenced sample: peripheral blood. This TCR came from a man aged 45-60 years with COVID-19, enrolled during active disease. CDR3 DNA: TGTGCCAGCAGCCCCGGGACAGGGGGGATTATCGAAGCTTTCTTT. It specifies CASSPGTGGIIEAFF. The full variable domain, its missing parts supplied by reference TRBV7-2 and TRBJ1-1, is GAGVSQSPSNKVTEKGKDVELRCDPISGHTALYWYRQSLGQGLEFLIYFQGNSAPDKSGLPSDRFSAERTGGSVSTLTIQRTQQEDSAVYLCASSPGTGGIIEAFFGQGTRLTVV.